A selection of T cell receptor beta chains follows, all from one sample in a study of post-analysis software for immune sequencing data. TCRdb re-called the PCR reads through MiXCR, storing one row per CDR3 protein. Of 820,000 or so distinct CDR3 sequences listed, around 50% are singletons. The sample comprised blood. Every receptor here comes from a girl aged 10 to 17 with multiple sclerosis. Both conserved end residues are part of each CDR3. The D gene is left open where the match is weak. Expanded clones are given a class, and other clones once, few, many or no size at all.

clone size	V gene	D gene	J gene	CDR3 DNA	CDR3 protein
few	TRBV5-1	-	TRBJ2-5	TGCGCCAGCAGCCGAGGGACCGTTCAAGAGACCCAGTACTTC	CASSRGTVQETQYF
few	TRBV20-1	TRBD2	TRBJ2-5	TGCAGTGCTCCGACTAGCGGGGATCTAGAGACCCAGTACTTC	CSAPTSGDLETQYF
-	TRBV2	TRBD1	TRBJ2-7	TGTGCCAGCAGCGACAGGGTGAGGGGCGAGCAGTACTTC	CASSDRVRGEQYF
-	TRBV20-1	-	TRBJ1-5	TGCAGTGCTAGAGGGCGTCGCAGGGGTAATCAGCCCCAGCATTTT	CSARGRRRGNQPQHF
few	TRBV6-5	TRBD2	TRBJ2-3	TGTGCCAGCCGGAAGCGGGGCGAGGATACGCAGTATTTT	CASRKRGEDTQYF
-	TRBV6-6	TRBD2	TRBJ2-7	TGTGCCAGCAGCAACCTAGCGGGAGGGCCAAAATACGAGCAGTACTTC	CASSNLAGGPKYEQYF
-	TRBV20-1	-	TRBJ2-7	TGCAGTGCTAGAGTGGCAAGCACGCCCTACGAGCAGTACTTC	CSARVASTPYEQYF
-	TRBV27	-	TRBJ2-3	TGTGCCAGCAGTTCCCTATACACAGATACGCAGTATTTT	CASSSLYTDTQYF
few	TRBV20-1	-	TRBJ2-3	TGCAGTGCTAGCGTCATTAGCACAGATACGCAGTATTTT	CSASVISTDTQYF
-	TRBV29-1	-	TRBJ1-2	TGCAGCGTTCAGGCGGGCTATGGCTACACCTTC	CSVQAGYGYTF
-	TRBV7-6	-	TRBJ2-5	TGTGCCAGCAGCCGACACCTAGCCCCATTATTAGTCTACAATGAGCAGTACTTC	CASSRHLAPLLVYNEQYF
few	TRBV28	-	TRBJ2-7	TGTGCCAGCAAGGGCGGTCACGAGCAGTACTTC	CASKGGHEQYF
-	TRBV6-5	-	TRBJ2-1	TGTGCCAGCAGCCGGGAAATTTACAATGAGCAGTTCTTC	CASSREIYNEQFF
few	TRBV20-1	-	TRBJ2-5	TGCAGTGCCACGGAGGCGGGGGCTCCGCAAGAGACCCAGTACTTC	CSATEAGAPQETQYF
few	TRBV7-2	-	TRBJ2-7	TGTGCCAGCAGCTCCGACAGGATTTCCTACGAGCAGTACTTC	CASSSDRISYEQYF
-	TRBV7-9	-	TRBJ2-7	TGTGCCAGCAGCTTAGCTAGCGCGACTCGGGAGCAGTACTTC	CASSLASATREQYF
-	TRBV6-6	-	TRBJ2-5	TGTGCCAGCAGTGATCGGACAGAGTACCAAGAGACCCAGTACTTC	CASSDRTEYQETQYF
few	TRBV6-6	TRBD1	TRBJ2-5	TGTGCCAGCAGTTATTCGCCCCCAGACAGGGATCAAGAGACCCAGTACTTC	CASSYSPPDRDQETQYF
few	TRBV6-1	-	TRBJ2-7	TGTGCCAGCAGCGGAATGCGGACAGACGAGCAGTACTTC	CASSGMRTDEQYF
few	TRBV6-5	-	TRBJ2-3	TGTGCCAGCAGTTACGACAGGAGCACAGATACGCAGTATTTT	CASSYDRSTDTQYF
few	TRBV5-1	-	TRBJ1-1	TGCGCCAGCAGCTCGGGATCTCTTGGGGCCACTGAAGCTTTCTTT	CASSSGSLGATEAFF
few	TRBV6-5	-	TRBJ1-2	TGTGCCAGCAGTTACTCTCCGGGACAAGACTATGGCTACACCTTC	CASSYSPGQDYGYTF
few	TRBV5-1	TRBD2	TRBJ2-5	TGCGCCAGCAGCTCATTGACTAGCGGGACCCAAGAGACCCAGTACTTC	CASSSLTSGTQETQYF
-	TRBV7-2	TRBD1	TRBJ1-6	TGTGCCAGCAGCTTAGAAGGACAGGCCCATAATTCACCCCTCCACTTT	CASSLEGQAHNSPLHF
-	TRBV12-3/TRBV12-4	-	TRBJ2-7	TGTGCCAGCAGTTTAATCCGGACAGCCCGAACTTTGGACGAGCAGTACTTC	CASSLIRTARTLDEQYF
-	TRBV7-2	-	TRBJ1-1	TGTGCCAGCAGCTTAGCGGGAGTAACCCCACGAGCTTTCTTT	CASSLAGVTPRAFF
-	TRBV20-1	-	TRBJ1-2	TGCAGTGCTAGAGGGCCGGGGGCGGACTATGGCTACACCTTC	CSARGPGADYGYTF
-	TRBV20-1	TRBD2	TRBJ2-7	TGCAGTGCTAGGCTAGCGGGAGACTACGAGCAGTACTTC	CSARLAGDYEQYF
-	TRBV6-5	TRBD1	TRBJ2-5	TGTGCCAGCAGTTACTCATGGACAGGGGCCATACAAGAGACCCAGTACTTC	CASSYSWTGAIQETQYF
once	TRBV5-6	-	TRBJ1-1	TGTGCCAGCAGCGGGGACCCACGGACTGAAGCTTTCTTT	CASSGDPRTEAFF
-	TRBV20-1	-	TRBJ2-1	TGCAGTGCTAGAGGTCTTATCGGGTCCTTCTCCTACAATGAGCAGTTCTTC	CSARGLIGSFSYNEQFF
-	TRBV29-1	TRBD2	TRBJ2-5	TGCAGCGTTAAGACTAGCGGGGGTTCAGAGACCCAGTACTTC	CSVKTSGGSETQYF
-	TRBV18	TRBD2	TRBJ2-6	TGTGCCAGCTCACAGGGACTAGGGCCGTGGGGAAGCCGTAACGTCCTGACTTTC	CASSQGLGPWGSRNVLTF
few	TRBV10-3	TRBD2	TRBJ2-3	TGTGCCATTAAGACTAGCGGGGACAGCGATACGCAGTATTTT	CAIKTSGDSDTQYF
-	TRBV3-1	-	TRBJ1-2	TGTGCCAGCAGCCACGAGGGAGTGATCAACTATGGCTACACCTTC	CASSHEGVINYGYTF
-	TRBV7-2	-	TRBJ1-1	TGTGCCAGCAGCTTATTGGCAGGGCGGAACACTGAAGCTTTCTTT	CASSLLAGRNTEAFF
-	TRBV9	TRBD2	TRBJ2-7	TGTGCCAGCAGCCCTTATAGCGGGAGAGGCTACGAGCAGTACTTC	CASSPYSGRGYEQYF
-	TRBV5-5	-	TRBJ2-1	TGTGCCAGCAGCCATCGACTAACGGTATACAATGAGCAGTTCTTC	CASSHRLTVYNEQFF
-	TRBV25-1	-	TRBJ2-5	TGTGCCAGCAACGGACGAGAGACCCAGTACTTC	CASNGRETQYF
-	TRBV15	TRBD1	TRBJ2-5	TGTGCCACCAGCCGAGGACAGGCCCAAGAGACCCAGTACTTC	CATSRGQAQETQYF
-	TRBV29-1	-	TRBJ2-7	TGCAGCGCCGTGGGGAGCCTCTACGAGCAGTACTTC	CSAVGSLYEQYF
-	TRBV6-1	TRBD2	TRBJ2-5	TGTGCCAGCAGTCCTATTATGAGGCGGGAGGGAGGAGAGACCCAGTACTTC	CASSPIMRREGGETQYF
-	TRBV12-3/TRBV12-4	TRBD1	TRBJ2-2	TGTGCCAGCAGACAGGGGCGTCGGACCGGGGAGCTGTTTTTT	CASRQGRRTGELFF
-	TRBV5-1	-	TRBJ1-4	TGCGCCAGCAGCCTCCGGGTCGGAGGTGGGGAAAAACTGTTTTTT	CASSLRVGGGEKLFF
-	TRBV20-1	-	TRBJ2-7	TGCAGTGCTAGAGATGTTGCCCACTACGAGCAGTACTTC	CSARDVAHYEQYF
-	TRBV5-1	TRBD2	TRBJ2-1	TGCGCCAGCAGCTTGGTACCTCCTAGCGGATCCTACAATGAGCAGTTCTTC	CASSLVPPSGSYNEQFF
-	TRBV6-2/TRBV6-3	-	TRBJ2-5	TGTGCCAGCAGTCCGCCGCCCCGTCCGGGTGAGACCCAGTACTTC	CASSPPPRPGETQYF
-	TRBV5-1	TRBD2	TRBJ2-1	TGCGCCAGCAGCTCAGTAGCGGGGGACAATGAGCAGTTCTTC	CASSSVAGDNEQFF